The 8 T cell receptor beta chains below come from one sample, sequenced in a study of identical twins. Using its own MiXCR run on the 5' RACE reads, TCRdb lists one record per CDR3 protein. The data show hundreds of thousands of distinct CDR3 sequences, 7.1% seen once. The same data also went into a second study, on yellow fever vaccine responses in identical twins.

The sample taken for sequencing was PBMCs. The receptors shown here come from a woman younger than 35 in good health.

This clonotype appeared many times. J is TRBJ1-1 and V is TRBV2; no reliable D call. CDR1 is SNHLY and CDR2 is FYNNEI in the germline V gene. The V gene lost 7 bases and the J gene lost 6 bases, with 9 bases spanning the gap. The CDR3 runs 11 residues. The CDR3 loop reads CASIGRAEAFF. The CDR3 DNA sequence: TGTGCCAGCATCGGACGAGCTGAAGCTTTCTTT.

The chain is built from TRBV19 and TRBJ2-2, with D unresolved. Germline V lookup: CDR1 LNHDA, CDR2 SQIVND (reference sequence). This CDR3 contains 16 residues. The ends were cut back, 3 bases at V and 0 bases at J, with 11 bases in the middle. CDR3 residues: CASSMAARSNTGELFF. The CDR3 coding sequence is TGTGCCAGTAGTATGGCTGCCAGATCGAACACCGGGGAGCTGTTTTTT.

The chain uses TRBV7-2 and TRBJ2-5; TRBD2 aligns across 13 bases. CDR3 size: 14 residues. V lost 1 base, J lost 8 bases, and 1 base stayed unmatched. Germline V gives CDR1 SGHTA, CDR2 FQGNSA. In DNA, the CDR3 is TGTGCCAGCAGCTTAGAGGGACTAGCGGGAACCCAGTACTTC. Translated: CASSLEGLAGTQYF.

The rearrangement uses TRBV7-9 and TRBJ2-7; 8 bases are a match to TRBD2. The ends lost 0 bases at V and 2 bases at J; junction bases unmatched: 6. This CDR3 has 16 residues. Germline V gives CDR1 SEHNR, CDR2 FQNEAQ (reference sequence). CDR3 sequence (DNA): TGTGCCAGCAGCTTAGCGCTGGGGACTAGGACCTACGAGCAGTACTTC. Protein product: CASSLALGTRTYEQYF.

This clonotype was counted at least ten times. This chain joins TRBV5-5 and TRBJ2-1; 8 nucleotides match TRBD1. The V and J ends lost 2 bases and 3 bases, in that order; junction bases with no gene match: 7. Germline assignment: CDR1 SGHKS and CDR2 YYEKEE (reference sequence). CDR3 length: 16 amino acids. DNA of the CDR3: TGTGCCAGCAGCTTTTCCGGGACAGGATTCTACAATGAGCAGTTCTTC. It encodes CASSFSGTGFYNEQFF.

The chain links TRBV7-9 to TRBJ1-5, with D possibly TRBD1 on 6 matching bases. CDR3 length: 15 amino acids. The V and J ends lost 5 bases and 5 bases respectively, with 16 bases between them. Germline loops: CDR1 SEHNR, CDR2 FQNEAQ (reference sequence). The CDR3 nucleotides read TGTGCCAGCAGCCATACAGGGTGGTCGGATCAGCCCCAGCATTTT. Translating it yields CASSHTGWSDQPQHF.

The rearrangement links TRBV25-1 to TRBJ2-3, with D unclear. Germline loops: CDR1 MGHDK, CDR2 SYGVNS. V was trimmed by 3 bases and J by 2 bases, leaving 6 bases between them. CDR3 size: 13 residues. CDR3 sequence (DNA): TGTGCCAGCAGTGAGGCAGACACAGATACGCAGTATTTT. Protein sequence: CASSEADTDTQYF.

The CDR3 nucleotides are TGTGCCAGTAGTCTCAGTTTACCAAGCTCCTACAATGAGCAGTTCTTC. Residues: CASSLSLPSSYNEQFF. This rearrangement joins TRBV19 to TRBJ2-1; D unclear. This CDR3 has 16 residues. Per germline, CDR1 LNHDA and CDR2 SQIVND (reference sequence). V dropped 5 bases and J dropped 0 bases, with 14 bases sitting between them.